These 13 T cell receptor beta chains came from one sample sequenced in a study of T-cell memory formation after mild COVID-19. TCRdb re-called the 5' RACE reads with MiXCR, one entry per CDR3 protein. The sample lists some 450,000 distinct CDR3 sequences, under 20% occurring once. Material for sequencing was PBMCs or a T cell subset sorted from them (not recorded which). These receptors were collected from a man aged 18 to 30 who had mild COVID-19 (a few samples of this study predate the infection). Cell type and time point are not known.

The chain recombines TRBV5-1 with TRBJ1-2, with TRBD1 matching over 7 bases. This CDR3 has 14 residues. Trimming cost V 4 bases and J 8 bases; bases outside gene matches: 11. Germline loops: CDR1 SGHRS, CDR2 YFSETQ. The CDR3 reads CASSNNRGSRGYTF. Here the CDR3 DNA reads TGCGCCAGCAGCAACAACAGGGGTTCAAGAGGCTACACCTTC.

CDR3 coding DNA: TGTGCCAGCAGTAAGGACAGGGTCGTGTCACCCCTCCACTTT. Residues: CASSKDRVVSPLHF. The chain joins TRBV9 to TRBJ1-6; 8 bases match TRBD1. Trimming removed 5 bases from V and 10 bases from J; junction bases left unmatched: 8. CDR3 length: 14 amino acids. The germline V gene encodes CDR1 SGDLS and CDR2 YYNGEE.

The V gene is TRBV10-1, the J gene TRBJ1-2; TRBD1 matches 10 bases. This CDR3 has 12 amino acids. Per the germline V gene, CDR1 is WNHNN and CDR2 is SYGVQD (reference sequence). The V gene end was trimmed by 9 bases and the J gene end by 6 bases; junction bases not matched to a gene: 4. The CDR3 sequence is CASSDRGNGYTF. The CDR3 DNA is TGCGCCAGTTCGGACAGGGGGAATGGCTACACCTTC.

V gene TRBV4-1 combines with J gene TRBJ2-3; 9 nucleotides align to TRBD2. CDR1 is MGHRA and CDR2 is YSYEKL in the germline V gene. The V and J ends lost 4 bases and 4 bases, in that order; junction bases with no gene match: 9. This CDR3 spans 16 amino acids. The CDR3 DNA is TGCGCCAGCAGCCTCCAAGCGGGGGGATCGGCAGATACGCAGTATTTT. This encodes CASSLQAGGSADTQYF.

The chain employs TRBV7-7 and TRBJ2-5; TRBD2 agrees at 9 bases. Germline CDR1 SSHAT, CDR2 FNYEAQ (reference sequence). V was pared by 5 bases and J by 5 bases, with 6 bases of the junction left unmatched. The CDR3 has 14 residues. CDR3 DNA: TGTGCCAGCAGCCCTAGCGGGGAAGGCGAGACCCAGTACTTC. It is translated as CASSPSGEGETQYF.

The CDR3 DNA follows: TGTGCCAGCAGCGTGGGGCGGGCGAGCACAGATACGCAGTATTTT. It translates to CASSVGRASTDTQYF. J is TRBJ2-3 and V is TRBV9, with D tentatively TRBD1 or TRBD2 (5 bases each). The V end lost 2 bases, the J end lost 0 bases, and 10 bases lay between the germline ends. The CDR3 covers 15 residues. The germline V gene has CDR1 SGDLS and CDR2 YYNGEE. Drawing the rest from reference TRBV9 and TRBJ2-3, the complete variable domain is DSGVTQTPKHLITATGQRVTLRCSPRSGDLSVYWYQQSLDQGLQFLIQYYNGEERAKGNILERFSAQQFPDLHSELNLSSLELGDSALYFCASSVGRASTDTQYFGPGTRLTVL.

This chain connects TRBV19 to TRBJ1-1; 7 nucleotides agree with TRBD1. This CDR3 region has 15 residues. Germline assignment: CDR1 LNHDA and CDR2 SQIVND (reference sequence). Unmatched junction bases numbered 10, after V lost 6 bases and J lost 3 bases. CDR3 sequence: CASRRQGELDTEAFF. CDR3 nucleotide sequence: TGTGCCAGTAGAAGACAGGGTGAGTTGGACACTGAAGCTTTCTTT. The full variable domain, in which reference TRBV19 and TRBJ1-1 provide the parts outside the CDR3, is DGGITQSPKYLFRKEGQNVTLSCEQNLNHDAMYWYRQDPGQGLRLIYYSQIVNDFQKGDIAEGYSVSREKKESFPLTVTSAQKNPTAFYLCASRRQGELDTEAFFGQGTRLTVV.

CDR3 loop: CASSYRLRAGTADYEQYV. In nucleotides, the CDR3 is TGTGCCAGCAGTTATAGGCTTCGTGCCGGGACTGCCGACTACGAGCAGTACGTC. This sequence joins TRBV6-2 or TRBV6-3 and TRBJ2-7, with D perhaps TRBD2 (6 bases). The CDR3 spans 18 residues. V was clipped by 3 bases and J by 3 bases, with 24 bases between them. Germline lookup yields CDR1 MNHEY and CDR2 SVGEGT.

This clonotype was seen more than once but under ten times. V gene TRBV4-3 combines with J gene TRBJ2-1; 8 positions agree with TRBD2. CDR3 length equals 14 residues. Losses at the gene ends were 4 bases for V and 6 bases for J; bases not matched to a gene: 5. Per the germline V gene, CDR1 is LGHNA and CDR2 is YSLEER. CDR3 DNA sequence: TGCGCCAGCAGCCGCGGCGGGGGGCTCAATGAGCAGTTCTTC. As protein: CASSRGGGLNEQFF.

This clonotype was seen only a few times. The V gene is TRBV4-3, the J gene TRBJ2-7; D perhaps matches TRBD1 (6 bases). Trimming pared 5 bases from V and 4 bases from J, leaving 12 bases between. This CDR3 spans 13 amino acids. CDR1 is LGHNA, CDR2 YSLEER, per germline. The CDR3 here is CASSYRTAYEQYF. The CDR3 DNA reads as TGCGCCAGCAGCTACCGGACAGCGTACGAGCAGTACTTC.

This clonotype was found a few times. An end of the junction does not agree with germline; a read error may underlie this. This rearrangement joins TRBV5-1 to TRBJ2-7; D remains unclear. The CDR3 is 12 residues long. Germline V gives CDR1 SGHRS, CDR2 YFSETQ. The CDR3 here is CASSFDNYEQYF. For the CDR3, the DNA is TGTGCCAGCAGCTTTGACAACTACGAGCAGTACTTC.

This clonotype showed up just a few times. The genes are TRBV6-2 or TRBV6-3 and TRBJ2-1; 7 bases fit TRBD1. V lost 6 bases and J lost 0; bases outside the gene matches: 5. CDR3 length equals 15 residues. In germline, CDR1 is MNHEY, CDR2 SVGEGT. The DNA of the CDR3 is TGTGCCAGCAGGCCGACAGGGAGCTCCTACAATGAGCAGTTCTTC. Residues: CASRPTGSSYNEQFF.

The rearrangement uses TRBV6-5 and TRBJ1-1, with 9 bases matching TRBD1. Trimming took 6 bases from V and 11 from J; bases not matched to a gene: 13. Germline-derived CDR1 and CDR2 are MNHEY and SVGAGI. The CDR3 extends over 14 amino acids. In DNA, the CDR3 is TGTGCCAGCAGGTACACAGGGGGCGGTGGGTCCGCTTTCTTT. This gives the protein CASRYTGGGGSAFF.